These 9 T cell receptor beta chains were sequenced from one sample in a study of T cell clonotyping in hematopoietic cell transplantation. The protocol was immunoSEQ multiplex PCR, while the TCRdb copy is restricted to in-frame clones and leaves out a portion. The repertoire includes tens of thousands of clones, 70% to 85% of them detected once, and 20% to 25% sits in the top ten. Sample time point: recipient sample about 28 days before transplant, after cytoreduction. The input for sequencing was peripheral blood mononuclear cells, taken before stem cell transplant. Source of these receptors: a woman aged 55-69 years with acute myeloid leukemia. Some clones in this sample may be carry-over from other donors' samples.

This sequence joins TRBV7-9 and TRBJ1-1; D is uncertain. With 1 base removed from V and 0 bases from J, the gap between germline ends came to 12 bases. The CDR3 consists of 16 residues. Per germline, CDR1 SEHNR and CDR2 FQNEAQ (reference sequence). CDR3 sequence reads: CASSLGQSILNTEAFF. DNA of the CDR3: TGTGCCAGCAGCTTAGGGCAGTCGATCTTGAACACTGAAGCTTTCTTT.

The chain recombines TRBV5-8 with TRBJ1-5; D is ambiguous. V gave up 0 bases and J gave up 2 bases, with 9 bases separating them. The length of the CDR3 is 15 residues. Germline V gene lookup returns CDR1 SGHTS and CDR2 YDEGEE. CDR3 region: CASSLALTGNQPQHF. As DNA, the CDR3 is TGTGCCAGCAGCTTGGCCTTAACAGGCAATCAGCCCCAGCATTTT.

V gene TRBV5-1 combines with J gene TRBJ1-2; 9 positions agree with TRBD1. The V gene's germline CDR1 is SGHRS and CDR2 YFSETQ. V gave up 4 bases and J gave up 0 bases; unmatched junction bases: 4. The CDR3 spans 15 residues. The CDR3 sequence is CASSGDRASNYGYTF. CDR3 in DNA: TGCGCCAGCAGCGGGGACAGGGCTTCTAACTATGGCTACACCTTC.

V and J are TRBV28 and TRBJ1-1, with TRBD1 matching over 11 bases. The CDR3 covers 14 residues. The trim removed 3 bases at V and 6 bases at J, leaving 3 bases unmatched. Germline-derived CDR1 and CDR2 are MDHEN and SYDVKM. The DNA for the CDR3 is TGTGCCAGCAGTTTGGGACAGGGGGTCGCTGAAGCTTTCTTT. Its translation is CASSLGQGVAEAFF.

This clone was recorded only once. This chain joins TRBV27 and TRBJ2-2, with 7 positions matching TRBD1. The CDR3 totals 14 residues. The germline gives CDR1 MNHEY, CDR2 SMNVEV (reference sequence). Unmatched junction bases numbered 6, after V lost 7 bases and J lost 4 bases. The CDR3 DNA reads as TGTGCCAGCAAAAGGGGGCTGAGCACCGGGGAGCTGTTTTTT. This translates into CASKRGLSTGELFF.

The V call is TRBV4-3, the J call TRBJ1-5; the D is unclear. CDR1 and CDR2 (germline): LGHNA, YSLEER. CDR3 length equals 15 residues. V lost 0 bases to trimming and J lost 7 bases, with 13 bases between them. CDR3 sequence: CASSQDFRGNQPQHF. CDR3 nucleotides: TGCGCCAGCAGCCAAGATTTTCGTGGAAACCAGCCCCAGCATTTT.

The chain recombines TRBV5-4 with TRBJ1-2; D might be TRBD1 (5 bases). V was shortened by 4 bases and J by 8 bases, with 15 bases between the two germline ends. The CDR3 length is 13 residues. Germline V CDR1 and CDR2: SGHNT, YYREEE (reference sequence). The CDR3: CASSPGGVRGYTF. The CDR3 nucleotides are TGTGCCAGCAGCCCGGGGGGGGTAAGGGGCTACACCTTC.

This chain joins TRBV28 and TRBJ2-5, with D uncertain. This CDR3 has 11 amino acids. CDR1 and CDR2 from the germline V gene are MDHEN and SYDVKM. Trimming cost V 5 bases and J 8 bases, with 9 bases left between them. As DNA, the CDR3 is TGTGCCAGCAGTGAGACTTTCACCCAGTACTTC. Translating gives CASSETFTQYF.

The chain links TRBV5-8 to TRBJ1-2; D gene ambiguous. V shed 0 bases and J shed 8 bases, with 11 bases lying between them. Per the germline V gene, CDR1 is SGHTS and CDR2 is YDEGEE. The CDR3 spans 13 residues. The CDR3 spells CASSLGTTGGYTF. The CDR3 DNA is TGTGCCAGCAGCTTGGGGACGACGGGGGGCTACACCTTC.